A single sample is the source of the 29 T cell receptor beta chains below, sequenced in a study of OX40 agonist ivuxolimab in advanced cancers. Clones were read by immunoSEQ multiplex PCR, and TCRdb kept only the in-frame ones, dropping some. Here the sample spans some 84,000 clones, about nine tenths being singletons. Sequencing was performed on CD4+ or CD8+ T cells sorted from blood, taken in a trial of the OX40 agonist ivuxolimab. These receptors came from an adult with an advanced solid tumor such as melanoma, head and neck, liver or kidney cancer.

The chain combines TRBV30 with TRBJ2-3, with TRBD1 matching 7 bases. After removal of 5 bases from V and 0 bases from J, the junction contained 17 bases not matched to a gene. This CDR3 is 18 amino acids long. In germline, CDR1 is GTSNPN, CDR2 SVGIG (reference sequence). The CDR3: CAWQGGQAYRGSTDTQYF. The CDR3 bases are TGTGCCTGGCAGGGTGGACAGGCCTACAGGGGTAGCACAGATACGCAGTATTTT.

V and J are TRBV11-3 and TRBJ2-6; D remains ambiguous. The CDR3 totals 13 residues. The V gene's germline CDR1 is SGHNT and CDR2 YENEEA. Trimming left V 2 bases short and J 2 bases short, with 1 base between. The CDR3 DNA is TGTGCCAGCAGCTTACCTGGGGCCAACGTCCTGACTTTC. The encoded protein is CASSLPGANVLTF. The full variable domain, completed using reference TRBV11-3 and TRBJ2-6, is EAGVVQSPRYKIIEKKQPVAFWCNPISGHNTLYWYLQNLGQGPELLIRYENEEAVDDSQLPKDRFSAERLKGVDSTLKIQPAELGDSAVYLCASSLPGANVLTFGAGSRLTVL.

This sequence joins TRBV25-1 and TRBJ1-2, with TRBD1 as a possible D gene (6 bases). V was pared by 1 base and J by 5 bases, with 11 bases between. This CDR3 region has 14 residues. CDR1 is MGHDK, CDR2 SYGVNS, per germline. CDR3 residues: CASSEWGAAYGYTF. CDR3 nucleotides: TGTGCCAGCAGTGAATGGGGGGCTGCGTATGGCTACACCTTC.

The V call is TRBV18, the J call TRBJ2-2; maybe TRBD1 (6 bases). The CDR3 extends over 16 amino acids. V shed 3 bases and J shed 7 bases, with 18 bases lying between them. Looked up from germline, CDR1 is KGHSH and CDR2 is LQKENI. The CDR3: CASSPVAGVKNGELFF. DNA for the CDR3: TGTGCCAGCTCACCGGTGGCAGGGGTGAAAAACGGGGAGCTGTTTTTT.

This chain joins TRBV28 and TRBJ1-5; D ambiguous. This CDR3 contains 13 residues. The V gene lost 1 base and the J gene lost 8 bases, with 9 bases spanning the gap. From germline, CDR1 is MDHEN and CDR2 SYDVKM. In DNA, the CDR3 is TGTGCCAGCAGTTTATTGGTAGAAGAGCCCCAGCATTTT. It codes for CASSLLVEEPQHF.

The chain uses TRBV6-5 and TRBJ2-5, with 7 bases lining up with TRBD2. The length of the CDR3 is 12 residues. The V gene's germline CDR1 is MNHEY and CDR2 SVGAGI. The V gene end was trimmed by 7 bases and the J gene end by 9 bases; junction bases not matched to a gene: 8. The CDR3 reads CASNSWGGAQYF. The CDR3 region has the DNA TGTGCCAGCAATTCTTGGGGGGGGGCCCAGTACTTC.

CDR3 sequence (DNA): TGCGCCAGCAGCCGAAACCAAGAGACCCAGTACTTC. Amino acids: CASSRNQETQYF. The chain has TRBV5-1 and TRBJ2-5, with D unresolved. The germline V gene encodes CDR1 SGHRS and CDR2 YFSETQ. Trimming cost V 4 bases and J 0 bases, with 4 bases left between them. The CDR3 totals 12 residues.

The chain carries TRBV7-6 and TRBJ2-2; D possibly uses TRBD1 or TRBD2 (7 bases each). V lost 4 bases and J 4 bases, leaving 19 bases between the germline ends. Looked up from germline, CDR1 is SGHVS and CDR2 is FNYEAQ. The CDR3 totals 17 residues. CDR3 in DNA: TGTGCCAGCAGCTCCCCGGGGGAGGGGGCGGCCACCGGGGAGCTGTTTTTT. Its translation: CASSSPGEGAATGELFF. The variable domain in full, completed from reference TRBV7-6 and TRBJ2-2, reads GAGVSQSPRYKVTKRGQDVALRCDPISGHVSLYWYRQALGQGPEFLTYFNYEAQQDKSGLPNDRFSAERPEGSISTLTIQRTEQRDSAMYRCASSSPGEGAATGELFFGEGSRLTVL.

This chain joins TRBV5-8 and TRBJ1-2, with D perhaps matching TRBD1 (5 bases). The CDR3 sequence is 14 residues long. Germline V gene lookup returns CDR1 SGHTS and CDR2 YDEGEE. Trimming took 4 bases from V and 3 from J, leaving 13 bases between them. The CDR3 protein is CASSPRTRDYGYTF. The CDR3 DNA reads as TGTGCCAGCAGCCCGAGGACCAGGGACTATGGCTACACCTTC.

The V and J genes are TRBV10-3 and TRBJ2-7; no firm D call. The CDR3 contains 16 residues. Germline lookup yields CDR1 ENHRY and CDR2 SYGVKD. V shed 2 bases and J shed 3 bases, with 17 bases lying between them. This CDR3 is CAISEELTQVFYEQYF. CDR3 bases: TGTGCCATCAGTGAGGAACTCACACAAGTATTCTACGAGCAGTACTTC.

This clone was recorded only once. The chain recombines TRBV19 with TRBJ2-1, with D uncertain. V lost 4 bases to trimming and J lost 2 bases, with 9 bases between them. The germline V gene encodes CDR1 LNHDA and CDR2 SQIVND (reference sequence). CDR3 size: 14 residues. The CDR3: CASSTSGPYNEQFF. As DNA, the CDR3 is TGTGCCAGTAGTACCTCCGGGCCCTACAATGAGCAGTTCTTC.

The J gene is TRBJ1-5, the V gene TRBV27, with D uncertain. From germline, CDR1 is MNHEY and CDR2 SMNVEV (reference sequence). The length of the CDR3 is 14 residues. Deletions cut 5 bases from V and 2 bases from J, with 10 bases between. DNA of the CDR3: TGTGCCAGCAGTCTGGATGCAGGCAATCAGCCCCAGCATTTT. This encodes CASSLDAGNQPQHF.

V and J are TRBV7-6 and TRBJ1-2; perhaps TRBD1 as D (6 bases). Trimming removed 5 bases from V and 3 bases from J, with 16 bases in between. The CDR3 sequence is 15 residues long. CDR1 is SGHVS, CDR2 FNYEAQ, per germline. CDR3 bases: TGTGCCAGCAGCGGGCGGGGGGGCCCGGACTATGGCTACACCTTC. The encoded protein is CASSGRGGPDYGYTF.

For the CDR3, the DNA is TGCGCCAGCAGCCATCCGCAGGACAGGGTGGCCTACGAGCAGTACTTC. It encodes CASSHPQDRVAYEQYF. The chain employs TRBV4-1 and TRBJ2-7; 8 nucleotides match TRBD1. The CDR3 sequence is 16 residues long. Per germline, CDR1 MGHRA and CDR2 YSYEKL. V lost 3 bases and J lost 2; bases outside the gene matches: 9.

The CDR3 DNA follows: TGTGCCAGCAGCTCCCCGGGACAGGGCCTTGAAAAACTGTTTTTT. This encodes CASSSPGQGLEKLFF. The chain combines TRBV5-5 with TRBJ1-4; 9 nucleotides line up with TRBD1. Germline lookup yields CDR1 SGHKS and CDR2 YYEKEE (reference sequence). The CDR3 is 15 residues long. V trimming: 3 bases; J trimming: 7 bases; junction bases outside the gene matches: 7.

The chain employs TRBV27 and TRBJ1-1, with TRBD1 matching over 8 bases. The trim removed 5 bases at V and 3 bases at J, leaving 11 bases unmatched. This CDR3 contains 16 residues. Germline CDR1 MNHEY, CDR2 SMNVEV (reference sequence). CDR3 sequence (DNA): TGTGCCAGCAGTCCCTCACAGGGGGAACTCGACACTGAAGCTTTCTTT. Residues: CASSPSQGELDTEAFF.

Of note for this clone: A much more abundant neighbour one base away suggests this may be a read error. The same CDR3 arises from other DNA sequences in this sample as well. The chain couples TRBV4-2 to TRBJ2-5, with D perhaps matching TRBD1 (5 bases). V was trimmed by 1 base and J by 3 bases, leaving 9 bases between them. The germline V gene encodes CDR1 LGHNA and CDR2 YNFKEQ. The CDR3 loop spans 14 amino acids. The CDR3 here is CASSQAGAEETQYF. CDR3 DNA: TGTGCCAGCAGCCAAGCTGGGGCTGAAGAGACCCAGTACTTC.

The chain combines TRBV7-8 with TRBJ2-3, with 14 bases fitting TRBD2. J gave up 0 bases and V 5 bases, and 7 bases lay outside the gene matches. CDR3 length: 18 residues. Germline values: CDR1 SGHVS, CDR2 FQNEAQ. CDR3 in DNA: TGTGCCAGCAGCCTAGGACTAGCGGGGGGCCGTAGCACAGATACGCAGTATTTT. It translates to CASSLGLAGGRSTDTQYF.

V usage is TRBV27 and J usage is TRBJ2-5; 7 bases line up with TRBD1. Judging by the DNA end, TRBJ2-7 fits better; the J call may be wrong. Germline values: CDR1 MNHEY, CDR2 SMNVEV (reference sequence). This CDR3 has 15 amino acids. For the CDR3, the DNA is TGTGCCAGCACTCTCACAGGGGCGAGTCCCTACGAGCAGTACTTC. Residues: CASTLTGASPYEQYF.

The gene calls are TRBV7-9 and TRBJ1-6; 8 nucleotides agree with TRBD1. Germline V gene sequence: CDR1 SEHNR, CDR2 FQNEAQ (reference sequence). The CDR3 is 16 residues long. V lost 5 bases, J lost 4 bases, and 7 bases stayed unmatched. Here the CDR3 DNA reads TGTGCCAGCAGCCCATACCAGGGGGCTTATAATTCACCCCTCCACTTT. Amino acids: CASSPYQGAYNSPLHF.

The chain is built from TRBV29-1 and TRBJ2-7; TRBD1 is a possible D gene (6 bases). The CDR3 runs to 13 residues. CDR1 and CDR2 from the germline V gene are SQVTM and ANQGSEA. In nucleotides, the CDR3 is TGCAGTTATAGACAGGCTATGACCCACGAGCAGTACTTC. Translation gives CSYRQAMTHEQYF.

V and J are TRBV2 and TRBJ2-5, with D perhaps TRBD2 (7 bases). Germline values: CDR1 SNHLY, CDR2 FYNNEI. The CDR3 spans 15 residues. The V end lost 10 bases, the J end lost 1 base, and 19 bases lay between the germline ends. The CDR3 region has the DNA TGTGCCACACAAATTAGGGGGGGGCTCCAAGAGACCCAGTACTTC. Translation gives CATQIRGGLQETQYF.

CDR3 sequence: CASSLDNSHNEQYF. The CDR3 bases are TGTGCCAGCAGCTTGGATAATAGCCACAACGAGCAGTACTTC. This chain connects TRBV5-4 to TRBJ2-7; no clear D. This CDR3 region has 14 residues. CDR1 is SGHNT, CDR2 YYREEE, per germline (reference sequence). The V end was cut by 0 bases, the J end by 5 bases, with 12 bases between.

The chain links TRBV4-3 to TRBJ2-7; 8 nucleotides agree with TRBD1. CDR3 size: 14 residues. From germline, CDR1 is LGHNA and CDR2 YSLEER. V lost 5 bases to trimming and J lost 5 bases; unmatched junction nucleotides: 8. The chain's CDR3 is CASSFGTGTDEQYF. The CDR3 region has the DNA TGCGCCAGCAGCTTCGGGACAGGTACGGACGAGCAGTACTTC.

J is TRBJ2-2 and V is TRBV7-6; possible D gene TRBD1, 5 bases. Per the germline V gene, CDR1 is SGHVS and CDR2 is FNYEAQ. The V end was cut by 2 bases, the J end by 7 bases, with 14 bases between. The CDR3 covers 15 residues. CDR3 DNA sequence: TGTGCCAGCAGCTTAACCGTTGACAGCCTCGGGGAGCTGTTTTTT. Amino acid sequence: CASSLTVDSLGELFF.

This chain connects TRBV6-1 to TRBJ2-5, with a tentative D call TRBD1 (5 bases). V lost 3 bases to trimming and J lost 4 bases, with 9 bases between them. CDR1 and CDR2 from the germline V gene are MNHNS and SASEGT. The CDR3 is 13 residues long. The CDR3 DNA reads as TGTGCCAGCAGTGAGGGGCGGATAGAGACCCAGTACTTC. It translates to CASSEGRIETQYF.

The chain links TRBV11-2 to TRBJ2-7, with D possibly matching TRBD1 (5 bases). Per the germline V gene, CDR1 is SGHAT and CDR2 is FQNNGV. V gave up 8 bases and J gave up 0 bases, with 14 bases separating them. The CDR3 covers 14 residues. The CDR3 loop reads CASAQGPISYEQYF. The DNA of the CDR3 is TGTGCCAGCGCCCAGGGCCCCATCTCCTACGAGCAGTACTTC.

CDR3 sequence (DNA): TGTGCCAGCAGCTTTCGGGGGGCCTCCTACGAGCAGTACTTC. Its translation: CASSFRGASYEQYF. The rearrangement joins TRBV11-3 to TRBJ2-7; TRBD2 is a possible D gene (7 bases). Deletions cut 3 bases from V and 0 bases from J, with 9 bases between. The CDR3 is 14 amino acids. CDR1 is SGHNT, CDR2 YENEEA, per germline.

The V and J genes are TRBV25-1 and TRBJ1-5; D is uncertain. V dropped 6 bases and J dropped 1 base, with 10 bases sitting between them. CDR3 length: 14 amino acids. Germline loops: CDR1 MGHDK, CDR2 SYGVNS. CDR3 sequence: CASSAARSNQPQHF. CDR3 bases: TGTGCCAGCAGCGCAGCCAGGAGCAATCAGCCCCAGCATTTT.